The present entry profiles one T cell receptor (beta chain) with its context. This clonotype occurred a few times. Its antigen is unknown. No base-level quality is on record; no much larger clone is a single base apart. The data originate from a study of blood T cells in healthy people across ages (dated by TCRdb to between 2014 and 2017). In terms of the full investigation: In model experiments, roughly one uniquely barcoded TCR beta cDNA molecule per two T cells was captured by template switching. The study measured age-related changes in TCR beta repertoire diversity using deep sequencing normalized with unique cDNA molecular identifiers. Two additional independent replicas of 1 million unique cDNA reads from the same blood draw were analyzed for two donors (one aged 18 to 30 and one aged 80 or older). The donors were split into four age groups: young (average approximately 16 years), middle-aged (about 40), aged (roughly 60) and long-lived (roughly 77). To avoid experimental bias, donors of different ages were randomly spread across the sequencing lanes. Study-level results and caveats: There was a strong correlation between observed TCR beta diversity and the percentage of naive T cells measured by flow cytometry. The CMV infection status of donors was not known, potentially confounding age-related changes in expanded clonotypes. Conclusive comparison of naive and antigen-experienced compartments was prevented by the profiling of bulk unsorted PBMCs. Estimates of total diversity based on one million sequenced T cells were considered lower bounds and underestimates. Compared with the aged group, the long-lived group had more naive CD4+ T cells, fewer expanded clones and increased TCR diversity, suggesting age selection. Observed TCR beta diversity per million T cells fell roughly linearly with age, and a significant reduction was already apparent by age about 43.

The germline V gene specifies SGHTA as CDR1 and FQGTGA as CDR2. Its CDR3 holds 18 amino acids, cysteine through phenylalanine. Only the CDR3 DNA is retained, 54 bases long and in frame from the first base. V is cut by 3 bases and J by 3 bases, and the space between the germline ends is 22 bases. Donors were a few dozen systemically healthy Caucasian individuals from Russia aged roughly 6 to 90 years. Ten milliliters of peripheral blood were drawn from each donor into EDTA-treated Vacutainer tubes. PBMCs were isolated by Ficoll-Paque density-gradient centrifugation, with at least 7 million obtained per sample. Trizol reagent was used to extract total RNA from PBMCs, with at least 5 micrograms per sample. The percentages of naive CD45RAhigh/CD27high T cells were determined by flow cytometry on a PBMC aliquot from every donor. The library was prepared using 5' RACE. The data were produced on an Illumina HiSeq 2500. A second PCR of about 7 to 12 cycles was performed with a sample-barcoded 5' primer and a J-beta primer mix. Each TCR beta cDNA molecule received a unique molecular identifier from a template-switch 5' adaptor carrying 12 random nucleotides. Each sample yielded at least 2.5 million CDR3-containing paired-end reads. The Mint cDNA synthesis kit, primed by a TRBC-specific oligonucleotide, was used to synthesize first-strand cDNA from all RNA. Following uracil-DNA glycosylase treatment, all cDNA underwent a first 18-cycle PCR with the universal primers M1SS and BC2_uni_R. From the authors' description of their analysis: For normalization, 1 million high-quality reads, each with a distinct molecular identifier, were randomly selected from each sample. Instead of being binned into consensus sequences, reads that shared molecular identifiers were thrown out. MiTCR, set to a Q25 quality threshold and the strictest error-elimination algorithm, was used for CDR3 identification, clonotype clustering and error correction. A nonparametric unseen species model with Euler transformation was used to estimate a lower bound on total TCR beta diversity. The raw public reads went through TCRdb reprocessing: fastp at Q25, MiXCR clone calling, in-frame beta chains kept. Rows with one shared CDR3 protein collapse into an entry with the most common genes and DNA. It is TCRdb's table, rather than the study itself, that gives the V and J calls and clone size. Counted in this sample were around 940,000 distinct CDR3 sequences; roughly half of them appeared once. About 20% of the sample is taken by the ten largest.

The sequenced material came from blood. The TCR originated in a woman aged 60-75 years in good health. The V gene is TRBV7-3 and the J gene is TRBJ2-3; the D gene cannot be resolved reliably. The CDR3 sequence is CASSLNNRVLGKTDTQYF. At the DNA level, the sequence is TGTGCCAGCAGCTTGAACAACCGGGTCCTAGGGAAGACAGATACGCAGTATTTT.